This TCR beta chain stems from a study of beta chain features in type 1 diabetes. Study outcomes and limitations: When VDJ junctions were examined, type 1 diabetes patients showed fewer insertions and more deletions. The study found moderately but significantly shorter TCRB CDR3s in all four CD4+ subsets of Type 1 diabetes patients. The similarity of naive, central memory and Treg TCRB repertoires appeared greater among patients than among healthy donors.

All of the isolated RNA was reverse transcribed, so expressed TCRB transcripts were sequenced. Reads from naive, central memory and regulatory T cell samples averaged roughly 3.6 million. Measured with immunoSEQ multiplex PCR; TCRdb has only the in-frame clones, and not every one. The table lists about 370,000 clones, 8.5% to 10% of them singletons. Cells sorted by CD45RO/CCR7/CD25/CD127/CD95/CD27 comprised CD4+ naive, central memory, regulatory and stem cell-like memory cells. There are a few counts of this clone. Its antigen remains unknown. CDR3 length: 15 residues. With V trimmed by 6 bases and J by 4 bases, 8 bases remained unmatched. Germline V gene data show CDR1 as ENHRY and CDR2 as SYGVKD.

Material: central memory CD4+ T cells from blood. This sequence originates from a man aged 30 to 39 with type 1 diabetes. The chain is built from TRBV10-3 and TRBJ2-2, with 7 bases matching TRBD1. The CDR3 sequence is CAIRGTATRTGELFF. Here the CDR3 DNA reads TGTGCCATCAGGGGGACAGCGACCCGCACCGGGGAGCTGTTTTTT.